The next 17 T cell receptor beta chains were all read from a single sample in a study of blood T cell repertoires in COVID-19. Here immunoSEQ multiplex PCR was the method, and the copy in TCRdb shows in-frame clones only, minus some. Among about 300,000 clones listed, around nine tenths were seen once. Sequencing input: PBMCs or T cells enriched from blood (not recorded which). These receptors were collected from a woman in her twenties or thirties who had recovered from COVID-19.

This clone has a handful of counts. CDR3 sequence reads: CASSPAGLSGGYTF. The CDR3 nucleotides are TGTGCCAGCAGCCCCGCAGGGCTCTCAGGGGGCTACACCTTC. The chain is built from TRBV16 and TRBJ1-2; TRBD1 might be the D (5 bases). Germline CDR1 reads KGHSY; CDR2 reads FQNENV. V lost 4 bases to trimming and J lost 8 bases, with 17 bases between them. This CDR3 comprises 14 residues.

The rearrangement links TRBV27 to TRBJ2-1; possibly TRBD2 for D (5 bases). V shed 4 bases and J shed 3 bases, with 7 bases lying between them. CDR3 length equals 13 residues. Per the germline V gene, CDR1 is MNHEY and CDR2 is SMNVEV (reference sequence). The CDR3: CASSSRVYNEQFF. CDR3 sequence (DNA): TGTGCCAGCAGTTCGAGGGTCTACAATGAGCAGTTCTTC.

V gene TRBV3-1 (or the pseudogene TRBV3-2) combines with J gene TRBJ1-5; possible D gene TRBD1, 5 bases. The length of the CDR3 is 14 residues. Germline V CDR1 and CDR2: LGHDT, YNNKEL (reference sequence). With 6 bases removed from V and 2 bases from J, the gap between germline ends came to 11 bases. For the CDR3, the DNA is TGTGCCAGCAGTCCCAGGGTCGGCAATCAGCCCCAGCATTTT. It encodes CASSPRVGNQPQHF.

V usage is TRBV6-5 and J usage is TRBJ1-4; TRBD1 is a possible D gene (5 bases). Looked up from germline, CDR1 is MNHEY and CDR2 is SVGAGI. The CDR3 consists of 14 residues. V shed 6 bases and J shed 5 bases, with 13 bases lying between them. The CDR3 DNA reads as TGTGCCAGCAGGCTTACAGGATCCAATGAAAAACTGTTTTTT. Its translation: CASRLTGSNEKLFF.

This chain connects TRBV5-8 to TRBJ1-5; D gene uncertain. The CDR3 runs to 17 residues. V lost 4 bases and J lost 0, with 17 bases in between. Looked up from germline, CDR1 is SGHTS and CDR2 is YDEGEE. CDR3 sequence reads: CASSATAGETSNQPQHF. Here the CDR3 DNA reads TGTGCCAGCAGCGCAACGGCCGGAGAAACTAGCAATCAGCCCCAGCATTTT.

The DNA of the CDR3 is TGTGCCAGTTCCGGACAGGCGCCAAAGAACACTGAAGCTTTCTTT. It is translated as CASSGQAPKNTEAFF. This rearrangement joins TRBV19 to TRBJ1-1; 7 bases match TRBD1. The CDR3 contains 15 residues. Germline values: CDR1 LNHDA, CDR2 SQIVND (reference sequence). With 8 bases clipped from V and 1 base from J, the junction kept 10 bases outside the gene matches.

This sequence joins TRBV11-2 and TRBJ1-1, with no clear D. The V gene's germline CDR1 is SGHAT and CDR2 FQNNGV. The CDR3 is 12 residues long. Trimming took 5 bases from V and 7 from J, leaving 11 bases between them. CDR3 loop: CASSRLRSEAFF. Here the CDR3 DNA reads TGTGCCAGCAGCCGCCTTCGGAGTGAAGCTTTCTTT.

The genes are TRBV6-2 or TRBV6-3 and TRBJ2-7; 8 bases fit TRBD1. V gave up 6 bases and J gave up 0 bases; unmatched junction bases: 7. Germline V gives CDR1 MNHEY, CDR2 SVGEGT. This CDR3 has 15 amino acids. The CDR3 nucleotides are TGTGCCAGCAGCCCCTGGACAGGGAACTCCTACGAGCAGTACTTC. Protein sequence: CASSPWTGNSYEQYF.

This rearrangement joins TRBV12-3 or TRBV12-4 to TRBJ1-2; D perhaps matches TRBD1 (6 bases). V was trimmed by 1 base and J by 7 bases, leaving 10 bases between them. The CDR3 is 13 residues long. The CDR3 spells CASSLGQGFGYTF. The CDR3 nucleotides are TGTGCCAGCAGTTTAGGGCAGGGGTTTGGCTACACCTTC.

V usage is TRBV7-2 and J usage is TRBJ2-3, with TRBD2 as a possible D gene (6 bases). V lost 0 bases, J lost 4 bases, and 11 bases lay in between. This CDR3 has 15 amino acids. Germline CDR1 SGHTA, CDR2 FQGNSA. CDR3 nucleotide sequence: TGTGCCAGCAGCTTAGCGGGGGGACGGGCAGATACGCAGTATTTT. Protein product: CASSLAGGRADTQYF.

The chain uses TRBV24-1 and TRBJ2-3, with 15 bases lining up with TRBD2. Germline CDR1 is KGHDR and CDR2 is SFDVKD. The CDR3 runs 17 residues. Trimming removed 4 bases from V and 1 base from J; junction bases left unmatched: 2. The DNA for the CDR3 is TGTGCCACCAGTGAGGGACTAGCGGGGGGACGCACAGATACGCAGTATTTT. It encodes CATSEGLAGGRTDTQYF.

The rearrangement joins TRBV5-4 to TRBJ1-6, with 7 positions matching TRBD1. The CDR3 covers 16 residues. Germline V gene data show CDR1 as SGHNT and CDR2 as YYREEE (reference sequence). V shed 0 bases and J 7 bases; nucleotides not matched to a gene: 7. The CDR3 region is CASSLALPGGNSPLHF. The CDR3 bases are TGTGCCAGCAGCTTGGCCCTCCCAGGGGGGAATTCACCCCTCCACTTT.

CDR3 sequence (DNA): TGTGCCAGCAGTTACTCGGGACAGTCAGATACGCAGTATTTT. It codes for CASSYSGQSDTQYF. The chain is built from TRBV6-5 and TRBJ2-3, with 7 bases matching TRBD1. V shed 0 bases, J shed 4 bases, and the junction held 1 base outside the gene matches. The CDR3 contains 14 residues. The germline V gene has CDR1 MNHEY and CDR2 SVGAGI.

The chain uses TRBV7-9 and TRBJ2-7, with 10 bases matching TRBD2. V dropped 7 bases and J dropped 0; count of bases not matched to a gene: 3. This CDR3 region has 14 residues. CDR1 SEHNR and CDR2 FQNEAQ come from the germline V gene (reference sequence). The CDR3 reads CASNPSGGSYEQYF. CDR3 DNA: TGTGCCAGCAACCCTAGCGGGGGCTCCTACGAGCAGTACTTC.

The chain is built from TRBV6-5 and TRBJ1-1; D gene uncertain. The germline CDR1 and CDR2 sequences are MNHEY and SVGAGI. This CDR3 is built from 13 residues. Trimming removed 6 bases at V and 4 bases at J, with 12 bases between. The CDR3 DNA is TGTGCCAGCAGCCAGACAACGGTCACTGAAGCTTTCTTT. Amino acid sequence: CASSQTTVTEAFF.

The chain employs TRBV30 and TRBJ1-1, with D hard to call. This CDR3 has 12 amino acids. Germline V gene data show CDR1 as GTSNPN and CDR2 as SVGIG (reference sequence). V was trimmed by 4 bases and J by 1 base, leaving 7 bases between them. The CDR3 bases are TGTGCCTGGAAGGAGGGGAACACTGAAGCTTTCTTT. This translates into CAWKEGNTEAFF.

This clone was seen a handful of times. The gene calls are TRBV6-5 and TRBJ1-2, with a possible D match to TRBD1 (6 bases). CDR1 and CDR2 (germline): MNHEY, SVGAGI. V was trimmed by 8 bases and J by 2 bases, leaving 12 bases between them. CDR3 size: 13 residues. CDR3 in amino acids: CASRHGQNYGYTF. The CDR3 nucleotides read TGTGCCAGCCGACACGGACAGAACTATGGCTACACCTTC.